The clone carrying this T cell receptor (beta chain) was detected a few times. Its antigen is still unknown. This specimen comes from a study of blood T cells in healthy people across ages. Study-level findings and limits: TCR beta diversity per million T cells fell roughly linearly with age. Leaving the PBMCs unsorted stopped any conclusive comparison of naive versus antigen-experienced cells.

A second PCR of roughly 6 to 12 cycles used a sample-barcoded 5' primer and a J-beta primer mix. Each cDNA molecule was tagged by a template-switch adaptor that had 12 random nucleotides. MiXCR was run by TCRdb on the 5' RACE reads, yielding one entry per CDR3 protein. The data contain 1 million or so distinct CDR3 sequences, under 45% of them singletons. Looked up from germline, CDR1 is MNHNS and CDR2 is SASEGT. The CDR3 is 14 amino acids. The V gene lost 6 bases and the J gene lost 4 bases, with 15 bases spanning the gap. The sample, about 9.7 milliliters of peripheral blood, was drawn from each donor.

The sample taken for sequencing was blood. The receptor comes from a woman aged 55-70 years in good health. The V call is TRBV6-1, the J call TRBJ2-5, with D perhaps TRBD1 or TRBD2 (5 bases each). The CDR3, as DNA: TGTGCCAGCAGGAGGTTTGGGGGTGGAGAGACCCAGTACTTC. This codes for CASRRFGGGETQYF.